A selection of T cell receptor beta chains follows, all from one sample in a study of tumor-infiltrating lymphocytes in primary liver carcinoma. TCRdb used MiXCR to reprocess the multiplex PCR reads, holding one entry per CDR3 protein. Of about 180,000 distinct CDR3 sequences listed, less than 65% are singletons. Sequencing used peripheral blood. The receptors here all came from a man in his forties with primary liver carcinoma and hepatitis B virus infection. Each CDR3 is given with its conserved first and last residue. The order of the fields is CDR3 DNA, CDR3 protein, D gene, V gene, CDR3 length, J gene, clone size. A D gene is named only where the DNA matches it firmly. Clone size is given for some rows only: seen once, a few or many times, or a class if the clone is expanded.

DNA: TGTGCCAGCAGCTTAGAGGCTGGCGAGCAGTACTTC
CDR3: CASSLEAGEQYF
D: .
V: TRBV7-9
length: 12
J: TRBJ2-7
size: .

DNA: TGTGCCAGCAGCTCGACGAGTGGAGAGACCCAGTACTTC
CDR3: CASSSTSGETQYF
D: .
V: TRBV11-2
length: 13
J: TRBJ2-5
size: .

DNA: TGTGCCACGAAGTTCACGGCGGGAGGCTCAGATACGCAGTATTTT
CDR3: CATKFTAGGSDTQYF
D: TRBD2
V: TRBV6-5
length: 15
J: TRBJ2-3
size: .

DNA: TGTGCCAACACGACCCGGCAGGCAACTAATGAAAAACTGTTTTTT
CDR3: CANTTRQATNEKLFF
D: .
V: TRBV6-1
length: 15
J: TRBJ1-4
size: .

DNA: TGTGCCAGCAGCTTAGGGTCGCACCACAATGAGCAGTTCTTC
CDR3: CASSLGSHHNEQFF
D: .
V: TRBV6-5
length: 14
J: TRBJ2-1
size: .

DNA: TGTGCTAGCAGTCCGAGTAGCGGGAGCTACGAGCAGTACTTC
CDR3: CASSPSSGSYEQYF
D: TRBD2
V: TRBV6-5
length: 14
J: TRBJ2-7
size: .

DNA: TGTGCCACAACGGGGGGTGATAATTCACCCCTCCACTTT
CDR3: CATTGGDNSPLHF
D: .
V: TRBV6-5
length: 13
J: TRBJ1-6
size: few

DNA: TGTGCCAGCAGCTCTCCGGTTTGGGCCTACGATGAGCAGTTCTTC
CDR3: CASSSPVWAYDEQFF
D: .
V: TRBV7-9
length: 15
J: TRBJ2-1
size: .

DNA: TGTGCCAGCAGCTTACAGGGGAAAGGAGGAAACACCATATATTTT
CDR3: CASSLQGKGGNTIYF
D: .
V: TRBV7-4
length: 15
J: TRBJ1-3
size: .

DNA: TGCAGCGTGGCCTCTTGGGACAAAACCGGGGAGACCCAGTACTTC
CDR3: CSVASWDKTGETQYF
D: .
V: TRBV29-1
length: 15
J: TRBJ2-5
size: many

DNA: TGTGCCATCAGCTTAGATCGGGGGGTCGGCTACAATGAGCAATTCTTC
CDR3: CAISLDRGVGYNEQFF
D: TRBD2
V: TRBV11-2
length: 16
J: TRBJ2-1
size: .

DNA: TGCAGCGTTGTTCTAGCGGCTGTGCAGCAGTTCTTC
CDR3: CSVVLAAVQQFF
D: TRBD2
V: TRBV29-1
length: 12
J: TRBJ2-1
size: many

DNA: TGCAGCGTGGGGCCTCCTTCTAGCTCATACAATGAGTGGTTCTTC
CDR3: CSVGPPSSSYNEWFF
D: .
V: TRBV29-1
length: 15
J: TRBJ2-1
size: .

DNA: TGTGCCAGCAGCTTACAGGAGGAACTGTTTTTT
CDR3: CASSLQEELFF
D: .
V: TRBV11-2
length: 11
J: TRBJ1-4
size: many

DNA: TGTGCCAGTAGTACAGGGGGCGCGGACTATGGCTACACCTTC
CDR3: CASSTGGADYGYTF
D: TRBD1
V: TRBV19
length: 14
J: TRBJ1-2
size: .

DNA: TGTGTCAGCGGGTGGGACGAAGAGACCCAGTACTTC
CDR3: CVSGWDEETQYF
D: .
V: TRBV12-3/TRBV12-4
length: 12
J: TRBJ2-5
size: .

DNA: TGTGCCAGCAGTTTAGGACGCGATACGCAGTATTTT
CDR3: CASSLGRDTQYF
D: .
V: TRBV28
length: 12
J: TRBJ2-3
size: few

DNA: TGCAGCGTTCACCTCCGTTACCTTATAGCGAGAGGGCTGGTTGACTACTACAATGAGCAGTTCTTC
CDR3: CSVHLRYLIARGLVDYYNEQFF
D: .
V: TRBV29-1
length: 22
J: TRBJ2-1
size: .

DNA: TGTGCCAGCAGCCATCCGGGGGTATCGAACACTGAAGCTTTCTTT
CDR3: CASSHPGVSNTEAFF
D: .
V: TRBV12-3/TRBV12-4
length: 15
J: TRBJ1-1
size: .

DNA: TGTGCCAGCAGCACCCGGGAGGGCACAGATATGCAGTATTTT
CDR3: CASSTREGTDMQYF
D: TRBD2
V: TRBV14
length: 14
J: TRBJ2-3
size: .

DNA: TGTGCCAGCGAGTCTAGCGGTTACACAGATACGCAGTATTTT
CDR3: CASESSGYTDTQYF
D: TRBD2
V: TRBV2
length: 14
J: TRBJ2-3
size: .

DNA: TGTGCCAGCATTCATACCACTGAAGCTTTCTTT
CDR3: CASIHTTEAFF
D: .
V: TRBV28
length: 11
J: TRBJ1-1
size: .

DNA: TGTGCCAGCTCCCAGGACAGGGGGAAAGATACGCAGTATTTT
CDR3: CASSQDRGKDTQYF
D: TRBD1
V: TRBV12-3/TRBV12-4
length: 14
J: TRBJ2-3
size: .

DNA: TGTGCCAGCAGCGCCCTGACAGGAGCGGGGGAGACCCAGTACTTC
CDR3: CASSALTGAGETQYF
D: .
V: TRBV11-2
length: 15
J: TRBJ2-5
size: few

DNA: TGTACCAGCAGCTTTTCGGGAGAAGATACGCAGTATTTT
CDR3: CTSSFSGEDTQYF
D: .
V: TRBV7-8
length: 13
J: TRBJ2-3
size: .

DNA: TGTGCCAGCATCCCCAAGGAGGGTAGCACCTACAATGAGCAGTTCTTC
CDR3: CASIPKEGSTYNEQFF
D: .
V: TRBV12-3/TRBV12-4
length: 16
J: TRBJ2-1
size: few

DNA: TGTGCCACCAGCAGGCCTGATGTGGGTAGTGGGGCCAACGTCCTGACTTTC
CDR3: CATSRPDVGSGANVLTF
D: .
V: TRBV15
length: 17
J: TRBJ2-6
size: .

DNA: TGTGCCGGCAGCTCTCGAGGGGGGGTTCGGGGTGAGCAGTTCTTC
CDR3: CAGSSRGGVRGEQFF
D: .
V: TRBV11-3
length: 15
J: TRBJ2-1
size: .

DNA: TGTGCCAGCAGGGGGGGGGTAGGGTGCGGTGAGCAGTTCTTC
CDR3: CASRGGVGCGEQFF
D: TRBD2
V: TRBV6-1
length: 14
J: TRBJ2-1
size: few

DNA: TGCGCCAGCAGACCTACAGGGATGAACACCGGGGAGCTGTTTTTT
CDR3: CASRPTGMNTGELFF
D: .
V: TRBV5-1
length: 15
J: TRBJ2-2
size: few

DNA: TGTGCCAGCAGTCCGATAATCACGCCCGACAATGAGCAGTTCTTC
CDR3: CASSPIITPDNEQFF
D: .
V: TRBV12-3/TRBV12-4
length: 15
J: TRBJ2-1
size: .

DNA: TGTGCCAGCAGTCCCCAGGGGAGGGGGGTACAGACGGATACGCAGTATTTT
CDR3: CASSPQGRGVQTDTQYF
D: .
V: TRBV12-3/TRBV12-4
length: 17
J: TRBJ2-3
size: .

DNA: TGTGCCAGCGCCCCGGGACAAACAAACACCGGGGAGCTGTTTTTT
CDR3: CASAPGQTNTGELFF
D: .
V: TRBV11-2
length: 15
J: TRBJ2-2
size: .

DNA: TGTGCCAGCAGCTTACCGACAGGGGGCATCAGTAGCACTGGAGCTTGCTTT
CDR3: CASSLPTGGISSTGACF
D: TRBD1
V: TRBV11-2
length: 17
J: TRBJ1-1
size: once

DNA: TGTGCCAGCAGCCCCCTGTGGGGCGAGCAGCACTTC
CDR3: CASSPLWGEQHF
D: .
V: TRBV11-2
length: 12
J: TRBJ2-7
size: .

DNA: TGTGCCAGCTCCCCTGACGGAGGGACCCAGTACTTC
CDR3: CASSPDGGTQYF
D: .
V: TRBV18
length: 12
J: TRBJ2-5
size: .

DNA: TGTGCCAGCAGCTCCCCCCTAGCGGGAGTTCGAAATGAGCTGTTCTTC
CDR3: CASSSPLAGVRNELFF
D: TRBD2
V: TRBV5-4
length: 16
J: TRBJ2-1
size: .

DNA: TGTGCCAGCACCAGGGCAGGAGCTAGCGGAAATTACCAAGAGACCCAGTACTTC
CDR3: CASTRAGASGNYQETQYF
D: TRBD2
V: TRBV6-2/TRBV6-3
length: 18
J: TRBJ2-5
size: .

DNA: TGTGCCGTCAGTGAGGGGGAAATGACACGGAATGAGCAGTTCTTC
CDR3: CAVSEGEMTRNEQFF
D: .
V: TRBV10-3
length: 15
J: TRBJ2-1
size: .

DNA: TGTGCCAGCAGTCTGGGCGGGAGGAAAAGGAATGAGCAGTTCTTC
CDR3: CASSLGGRKRNEQFF
D: TRBD2
V: TRBV5-4
length: 15
J: TRBJ2-1
size: few

DNA: TGTGCCAGCAGTTATGACGGACCCCGGGAGCAGTTCTTC
CDR3: CASSYDGPREQFF
D: .
V: TRBV6-5
length: 13
J: TRBJ2-1
size: few

DNA: TGTGCCATCAGTGGAAGGGGGGAGGTAACTGAAGCTTTCTTT
CDR3: CAISGRGEVTEAFF
D: .
V: TRBV10-3
length: 14
J: TRBJ1-1
size: .

DNA: TGTGCCAGCAGCTTAGATCGGACTGCGGAAGCTTTCTTT
CDR3: CASSLDRTAEAFF
D: .
V: TRBV11-2
length: 13
J: TRBJ1-1
size: many

DNA: TGCGCCAGCAGTTCCCCGGGACCCCTTGTGGGAACGCAATATTTT
CDR3: CASSSPGPLVGTQYF
D: .
V: TRBV5-1
length: 15
J: TRBJ2-3
size: once

DNA: TGTGCCAGCAGCTTGGGGAGCGGGGGGGCCTACAATGAGCAGCTCTTC
CDR3: CASSLGSGGAYNEQLF
D: TRBD2
V: TRBV11-2
length: 16
J: TRBJ2-1
size: .

DNA: TGCAGCGTTGCGGGAGGGCCTGGAGATACGCAGTATTTT
CDR3: CSVAGGPGDTQYF
D: TRBD2
V: TRBV29-1
length: 13
J: TRBJ2-3
size: .

DNA: TGTGCCAGCATCCTAGCGGGAGCCGTTGAGCAGTTCTTC
CDR3: CASILAGAVEQFF
D: TRBD2
V: TRBV12-3/TRBV12-4
length: 13
J: TRBJ2-1
size: .

DNA: TGTGCCAGCAGCCAAGGGGGACACCTCCAAGAGACCCAGTACTTC
CDR3: CASSQGGHLQETQYF
D: .
V: TRBV14
length: 15
J: TRBJ2-5
size: few

DNA: TGTGCCAGCAGGACAGGGGCCCGGGCTGAAGCTTTCTTT
CDR3: CASRTGARAEAFF
D: TRBD1
V: TRBV6-2/TRBV6-3
length: 13
J: TRBJ1-1
size: few

DNA: TGTGCCAGCAGTTACTCGATGTCTACTAGCGCGGGATACAAAAACATTCAGTACTTC
CDR3: CASSYSMSTSAGYKNIQYF
D: TRBD2
V: TRBV6-6
length: 19
J: TRBJ2-4
size: few

DNA: TGTGCCAGCAGCTCTACAGGGGCGGGATGGAGCATTCACCCCCAGCATTTT
CDR3: CASSSTGAGWSIHPQHF
D: TRBD1
V: TRBV7-8
length: 17
J: TRBJ1-5
size: once

DNA: TGTGCCAGCGTCAAGGCCCTTCAGGGGGACTATGGCTACACCTTC
CDR3: CASVKALQGDYGYTF
D: TRBD1
V: TRBV6-1
length: 15
J: TRBJ1-2
size: .

DNA: TGTGCCAGCAGCCAAGATCGAAACATTCAGTACTTC
CDR3: CASSQDRNIQYF
D: .
V: TRBV14
length: 12
J: TRBJ2-4
size: few

DNA: TGCGCCAGCAGCCAAGGGACATTCTCCTACAATGAGCAGTTCTTC
CDR3: CASSQGTFSYNEQFF
D: .
V: TRBV4-1
length: 15
J: TRBJ2-1
size: few

DNA: TGCGCCAGCAGCCCCAGGGAGAATGAGCAGTTCTTC
CDR3: CASSPRENEQFF
D: .
V: TRBV4-1
length: 12
J: TRBJ2-1
size: .

DNA: TGTGCCAGCTGCGTGAAAGAGACCCGGTGCTTC
CDR3: CASCVKETRCF
D: .
V: TRBV12-3/TRBV12-4
length: 11
J: TRBJ2-5
size: .

DNA: TGTGCTAGTGGTTTGGCCCTTGAGGGGGACTACGAGCAGTACTTC
CDR3: CASGLALEGDYEQYF
D: .
V: TRBV12-5
length: 15
J: TRBJ2-7
size: .

DNA: TGTGCCAGCAGTTACAAGAGGGGCGCCAATCAGCCCCAGCATTTT
CDR3: CASSYKRGANQPQHF
D: .
V: TRBV6-6
length: 15
J: TRBJ1-5
size: once

DNA: TGTGCCACCAGTTCGACTAGCGGCAGCACAGATACGCAGTATTTT
CDR3: CATSSTSGSTDTQYF
D: TRBD2
V: TRBV24-1
length: 15
J: TRBJ2-3
size: .